The present entry profiles one TCR beta chain with its context. The entry originates in a study of blood T cell repertoires in COVID-19. Overall study context: Spain, Italy and the United States supplied samples that represented acute and convalescent COVID-19. T cells, B-cell-depleted T cells, or PBMCs supplied cDNA or gDNA.

Source study methods: It was from reference gene primer amplification that nucleated cell counts were estimated. TCRdb keeps only in-frame clones here, not all; method: immunoSEQ multiplex PCR. D and trimming come from the DNA, and the V and J calls and clone size come from that table. Of 90,000 or so clones in the sample, around 91% were seen once. Followed over time, Seattle patients had been enrolled while infection was active. The receptor was derived from a man aged 18 to 29 with COVID-19, enrolled during active disease. Sequences were obtained from peripheral blood.

The CDR3 DNA is TGTGCCAGTAGACCTCTAATCGGGGGTAGCACTGAAGCTTTCTTT. It translates to CASRPLIGGSTEAFF. V usage is TRBV19 and J usage is TRBJ1-1, with a possible D match to TRBD1 (5 bases). From germline, CDR1 is LNHDA and CDR2 SQIVND (reference sequence). Trimming stripped 6 bases from V and 4 bases from J, with 18 bases between. The CDR3 covers 15 residues.